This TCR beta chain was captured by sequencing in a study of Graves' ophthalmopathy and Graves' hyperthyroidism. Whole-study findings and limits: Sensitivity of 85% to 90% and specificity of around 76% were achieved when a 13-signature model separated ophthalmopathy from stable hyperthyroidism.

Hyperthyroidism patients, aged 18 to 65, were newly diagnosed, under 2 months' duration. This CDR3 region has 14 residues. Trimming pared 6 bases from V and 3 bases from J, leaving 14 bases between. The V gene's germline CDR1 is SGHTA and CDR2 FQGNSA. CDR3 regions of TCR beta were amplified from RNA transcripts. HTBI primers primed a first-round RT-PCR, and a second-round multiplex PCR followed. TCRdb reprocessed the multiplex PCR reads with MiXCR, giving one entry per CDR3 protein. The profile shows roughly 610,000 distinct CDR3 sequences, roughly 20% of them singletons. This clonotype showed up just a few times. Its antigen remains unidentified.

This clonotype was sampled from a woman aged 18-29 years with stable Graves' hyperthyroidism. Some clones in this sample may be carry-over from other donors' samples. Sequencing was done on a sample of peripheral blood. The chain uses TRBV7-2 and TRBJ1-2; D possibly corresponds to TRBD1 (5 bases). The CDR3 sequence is CASRVGAGHYGYTF. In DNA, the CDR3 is TGTGCCAGCAGGGTAGGGGCGGGCCACTATGGCTACACCTTC. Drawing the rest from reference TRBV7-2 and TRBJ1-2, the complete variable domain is GAGVSQSPSNKVTEKGKDVELRCDPISGHTALYWYRQSLGQGLEFLIYFQGNSAPDKSGLPSDRFSAERTGGSVSTLTIQRTQQEDSAVYLCASRVGAGHYGYTFGSGTRLTVV.